This TCR beta chain was obtained from a study of identical twins. This clonotype was picked up one time. The junction departs from germline at one end; a sequencing error may be responsible. The CDR3 contains 17 residues. The germline V gene has CDR1 DFQATT and CDR2 SNEGSKA (reference sequence). TCRdb recomputed calls from the 5' RACE reads with MiXCR, one row per CDR3 protein. The sample includes hundreds of thousands of distinct CDR3 sequences, over 9% seen only once; the top ten take roughly 7.8%. The data were also submitted as part of a second study, on yellow fever vaccine responses in identical twins.

The rearrangement links TRBV20-1 to TRBJ2-3, with D tentatively TRBD1 (5 bases). The TCR originated in a woman under 30 in good health. Material for sequencing was CD8+ T cells sorted from blood. CDR3 bases: TGCTGTGCTAGAGATTGGGGCCAGGCTACCTCCACAGATACGCAGTATTTT. The encoded protein is CCARDWGQATSTDTQYF.